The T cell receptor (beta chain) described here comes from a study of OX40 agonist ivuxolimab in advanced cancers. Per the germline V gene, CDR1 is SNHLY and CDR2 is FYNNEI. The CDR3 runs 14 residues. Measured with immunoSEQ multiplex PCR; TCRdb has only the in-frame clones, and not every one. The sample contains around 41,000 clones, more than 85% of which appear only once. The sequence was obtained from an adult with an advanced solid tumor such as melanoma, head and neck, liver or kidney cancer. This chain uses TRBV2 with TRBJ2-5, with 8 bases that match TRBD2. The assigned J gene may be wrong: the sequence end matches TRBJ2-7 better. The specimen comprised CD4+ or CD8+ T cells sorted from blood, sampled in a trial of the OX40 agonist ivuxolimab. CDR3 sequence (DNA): TGTGCCAGCACACCGGGACTAGTATTAGGCGAGCAGTACTTC. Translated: CASTPGLVLGEQYF.